This T cell receptor (beta chain) was found in a study of OX40 agonist ivuxolimab in advanced cancers. Study conclusions and caveats: Which antigen the expanded peripheral T cells recognized is unknown.

Repertoires were generated with immunoSEQ multiplex PCR, while TCRdb's copy carries only in-frame clones and drops some. The profile shows approximately 60,000 clones, around 82% of them singletons. This clone turned up a few times. Its cognate antigen is unknown. The germline V and J ends were trimmed by 1 base and 7 bases, with 14 bases remaining between them. The CDR3 totals 15 residues. Per germline, CDR1 MGHRA and CDR2 YSYEKL. Prior autoimmune disease or systemic immunosuppression barred patients. Sequenced material: CD4+ or CD8+ T cells sorted from blood, taken in a trial of the OX40 agonist ivuxolimab. This clonotype was sampled from an adult with an advanced solid tumor such as melanoma, head and neck, liver or kidney cancer. The V and J genes are TRBV4-1 and TRBJ2-1; no firm D call. The CDR3 DNA follows: TGCGCCAGCAGCCAAGGCCGTACCTTTCGAAATGAGCAGTTCTTC. Translating it yields CASSQGRTFRNEQFF.